Shown below are 22 T cell receptor beta chains from a single sample sequenced in a study of neurological immune-mediated disorders. TCRdb used MiXCR to reprocess the 5' RACE reads, holding one entry per CDR3 protein. The sample carries around 30,000 distinct CDR3 sequences, approximately 4.1% recorded once. Sequencing used CD4+ T cells from blood. Every receptor here comes from a woman in her forties in good health.

Many counts were recorded for this clonotype. The V gene is TRBV3-1, the J gene TRBJ1-1; D may be TRBD1 (5 bases). CDR1 is LGHDT and CDR2 is YNNKEL in the germline V gene (reference sequence). Trimming removed 6 bases from V and 6 bases from J, with 14 bases in between. The CDR3 is made up of 13 amino acids. This chain's CDR3 is CASSGAREAEAFF. The DNA for the CDR3 is TGTGCCAGCAGTGGAGCCAGGGAGGCTGAAGCTTTCTTT.

This clonotype was picked up many times. The CDR3 DNA is TGTGCCATCAGGGACGGGACAGAAAATTCACCCCTCCACTTT. Its protein is CAIRDGTENSPLHF. The J gene is TRBJ1-6, the V gene TRBV10-3, with 7 bases that match TRBD1. CDR1 is ENHRY and CDR2 is SYGVKD in the germline V gene. V shed 6 bases, J shed 7 bases, and the junction held 6 bases outside the gene matches. The CDR3 totals 14 residues.

This clonotype has at least ten counts. This rearrangement joins TRBV19 to TRBJ2-6; 9 positions match TRBD1. Germline V gene lookup returns CDR1 LNHDA and CDR2 SQIVND (reference sequence). Trimming cost V 5 bases and J 2 bases; bases outside gene matches: 10. This CDR3 spans 18 amino acids. The CDR3 DNA follows: TGTGCCAGTAGTTCACAGGGGGCCCTTTTCACTGGGGCCAACGTCCTGACTTTC. Amino acids: CASSSQGALFTGANVLTF. The full variable domain, its missing parts supplied by reference TRBV19 and TRBJ2-6, is DGGITQSPKYLFRKEGQNVTLSCEQNLNHDAMYWYRQDPGQGLRLIYYSQIVNDFQKGDIAEGYSVSREKKESFPLTVTSAQKNPTAFYLCASSSQGALFTGANVLTFGAGSRLTVL.

There are many counts of this clonotype. The CDR3 DNA sequence: TGCGCCAGCAGCGTTACCGGGACACTGGCCTACGAGCAGTACTTC. Protein product: CASSVTGTLAYEQYF. The V call is TRBV5-1, the J call TRBJ2-7, with D possibly TRBD1 on 6 matching bases. V was cut by 4 bases and J by 2 bases, with 16 bases left in between. This CDR3 comprises 15 residues. Germline CDR1 and CDR2: SGHRS and YFSETQ.

This clonotype was observed many times. The chain links TRBV14 to TRBJ1-6; the D gene is possibly TRBD1 (6 bases). The CDR3 is 15 amino acids. Germline V gene sequence: CDR1 SGHDN, CDR2 FVKESK. The germline V and J ends were trimmed by 1 base and 8 bases, with 12 bases remaining between them. The CDR3 nucleotides are TGTGCCAGCAGCCAAGTTGTAGCAGGGGATTCACCCCTCCACTTT. Its protein is CASSQVVAGDSPLHF.

The sample holds many counts of this clonotype. In DNA form, the CDR3 reads TGCAGCGCCTGGGACAGGGGATGGGGTGGCTACACCTTC. It yields the protein CSAWDRGWGGYTF. The chain has TRBV29-1 and TRBJ1-2; 10 bases line up with TRBD1. CDR1 is SQVTM and CDR2 is ANQGSEA in the germline V gene. V dropped 7 bases and J dropped 7; count of bases not matched to a gene: 9. This CDR3 has 13 amino acids.

With respect to this clonotype: An end of the junction does not agree with germline; a read error may underlie this. The J gene is TRBJ2-5, the V gene TRBV4-1; the D gene is possibly TRBD1 (6 bases). The CDR3 is 14 residues long. CDR1 is MGHRA and CDR2 is YSYEKL in the germline V gene. The CDR3 DNA reads as TGCGCCAGCAGCCAAGACAGGGGTCAAGTGACCCAGTACTTC. Translated, it gives CASSQDRGQVTQYF.

This clonotype was seen at least ten times. The chain is built from TRBV2 and TRBJ1-6, with D unresolved. Trimming cost V 4 bases and J 10 bases, with 14 bases left between them. Germline V CDR1 and CDR2: SNHLY, FYNNEI. The length of the CDR3 is 14 residues. CDR3 nucleotides: TGTGCCAGCAGTGGATGGCTTCGGGGATCACCCCTCCACTTT. Its translation is CASSGWLRGSPLHF.

This clonotype was counted many times. The chain recombines TRBV5-1 with TRBJ1-6; D unresolved. The V end lost 0 bases, the J end lost 7 bases, and 5 bases lay between the germline ends. CDR1 is SGHRS, CDR2 YFSETQ, per germline. The CDR3 is 13 residues long. CDR3 amino acids: CASSLALNSPLHF. The CDR3, as DNA: TGCGCCAGCAGCTTGGCCCTGAATTCACCCCTCCACTTT.

At least ten counts were recorded for this clonotype. This chain joins TRBV5-1 and TRBJ1-1; 7 bases map to TRBD1. CDR1 is SGHRS, CDR2 YFSETQ, per germline. Unmatched junction bases numbered 3, after V lost 4 bases and J lost 6 bases. This CDR3 spans 12 amino acids. The CDR3 bases are TGCGCCAGCAGCAGAACAGGGGCTGAAGCTTTCTTT. It specifies CASSRTGAEAFF.

At least ten counts were recorded for this clonotype. V and J are TRBV5-1 and TRBJ2-1; D is uncertain. Trimming removed 3 bases at V and 3 bases at J, with 4 bases between. The germline CDR1 and CDR2 sequences are SGHRS and YFSETQ. This CDR3 is 12 amino acids long. The CDR3 loop reads CASSSYYNEQFF. The CDR3 coding sequence is TGCGCCAGCAGCTCTTACTACAATGAGCAGTTCTTC.

This clonotype was detected many times. V usage is TRBV29-1 and J usage is TRBJ2-7; 8 positions agree with TRBD1. This CDR3 has 12 amino acids. CDR1 is SQVTM, CDR2 ANQGSEA, per germline. With V trimmed by 4 bases and J by 3 bases, 2 bases remained unmatched. The CDR3 nucleotides are TGCAGCGTTGGACAGGGGAGCTACGAGCAGTACTTC. This sequence encodes CSVGQGSYEQYF.

The chain links TRBV5-1 to TRBJ2-3; 10 positions match TRBD2. CDR1 SGHRS and CDR2 YFSETQ come from the germline V gene. This CDR3 has 17 residues. The trim removed 0 bases at V and 3 bases at J, leaving 7 bases unmatched. CDR3 bases: TGCGCCAGCAGCTTGGGTTCTAGCGGGAGTGGAACAGATACGCAGTATTTT. Protein: CASSLGSSGSGTDTQYF.

This clonotype appeared many times. The chain uses TRBV20-1 and TRBJ2-7, with TRBD2 matching over 11 bases. With V trimmed by 6 bases and J by 4 bases, 5 bases remained unmatched. CDR1 is DFQATT, CDR2 SNEGSKA, per germline (reference sequence). CDR3 size: 13 residues. The CDR3 bases are TGCAGTGCGGATGGGACTAGCGGTTACGAGCAGTACTTC. This translates into CSADGTSGYEQYF.

This clonotype was seen many times. The chain joins TRBV10-3 to TRBJ2-1; D is unresolved. Germline CDR1 ENHRY, CDR2 SYGVKD. Trimming stripped 2 bases from V and 6 bases from J, with 5 bases between. This CDR3 comprises 12 residues. CDR3 region: CAISESFNEQFF. The CDR3 DNA follows: TGTGCCATCAGTGAGAGCTTCAATGAGCAGTTCTTC.

In its sample, this clonotype was seen many times. The chain carries TRBV20-1 and TRBJ2-1; 12 bases line up with TRBD2. The CDR3 is 17 residues long. Germline CDR1 reads DFQATT; CDR2 reads SNEGSKA (reference sequence). J gave up 7 bases and V 3 bases, and 13 bases lay outside the gene matches. DNA for the CDR3: TGCAGTGCTAGTCCCAGAATACTAGCGGGAGGCCTGAATGAGCAGTTCTTC. It codes for CSASPRILAGGLNEQFF.

This clonotype was found many times. This chain uses TRBV20-1 with TRBJ1-6; tentative D call: TRBD1 (5 bases). Germline V gene data show CDR1 as DFQATT and CDR2 as SNEGSKA (reference sequence). The V and J ends lost 5 bases and 11 bases respectively, with 19 bases between them. The CDR3 spans 14 residues. CDR3: CSAPAGTGGPPLHF. CDR3 sequence (DNA): TGCAGTGCTCCCGCCGGGACGGGAGGTCCACCCCTCCACTTT.

This clonotype was seen ten or more times. The chain uses TRBV10-2 and TRBJ1-3; the D is unclear. The length of the CDR3 is 14 residues. V was shortened by 2 bases and J by 0 bases, with 5 bases between the two germline ends. In germline, CDR1 is WSHSY, CDR2 SAAADI. CDR3 region: CASSEGFSGNTIYF. DNA for the CDR3: TGCGCCAGCAGTGAGGGTTTCTCTGGAAACACCATATATTTT.

This clonotype showed up many times. CDR3 in amino acids: CASSRKRSSYNEQFF. The DNA for the CDR3 is TGTGCCAGCTCACGCAAGAGGAGCTCCTACAATGAGCAGTTCTTC. The chain couples TRBV18 to TRBJ2-1; no clear D gene. Germline CDR1 reads KGHSH; CDR2 reads LQKENI. V gave up 4 bases and J gave up 0 bases, with 10 bases separating them. The CDR3 covers 15 residues.

This clonotype was found many times. The chain combines TRBV15 with TRBJ2-7; 8 nucleotides agree with TRBD1. CDR3 length: 16 residues. The germline gives CDR1 LNHNV, CDR2 YYDKDF (reference sequence). Losses at the gene ends were 0 bases for V and 2 bases for J; bases not matched to a gene: 6. Here the CDR3 reads CATSRDPPDRAYEQYF. CDR3 nucleotides: TGTGCCACCAGCAGAGATCCTCCGGACAGGGCCTACGAGCAGTACTTC. Full variable domain (missing parts from reference TRBV15 and TRBJ2-7): DAMVIQNPRYQVTQFGKPVTLSCSQTLNHNVMYWYQQKSSQAPKLLFHYYDKDFNNEADTPDNFQSRRPNTSFCFLDIRSPGLGDTAMYLCATSRDPPDRAYEQYFGPGTRLTVT.

The J gene is TRBJ2-3, the V gene TRBV20-1; perhaps TRBD2 as D (7 bases). This CDR3 comprises 12 residues. Looked up from germline, CDR1 is DFQATT and CDR2 is SNEGSKA (reference sequence). The V and J ends lost 5 bases and 4 bases respectively, with 10 bases between them. As DNA, the CDR3 is TGCAGTGCTTGGGGGGGCGCAGATACGCAGTATTTT. Translating gives CSAWGGADTQYF.

This clonotype was counted at least ten times. This rearrangement joins TRBV20-1 to TRBJ2-1; 10 bases agree with TRBD2. Per germline, CDR1 DFQATT and CDR2 SNEGSKA (reference sequence). V lost 3 bases and J lost 0; bases outside the gene matches: 8. This CDR3 is built from 17 residues. The CDR3 here is CSASSLAGASSYNEQFF. As DNA, the CDR3 is TGCAGTGCTAGTTCCCTAGCGGGGGCGAGCTCCTACAATGAGCAGTTCTTC.